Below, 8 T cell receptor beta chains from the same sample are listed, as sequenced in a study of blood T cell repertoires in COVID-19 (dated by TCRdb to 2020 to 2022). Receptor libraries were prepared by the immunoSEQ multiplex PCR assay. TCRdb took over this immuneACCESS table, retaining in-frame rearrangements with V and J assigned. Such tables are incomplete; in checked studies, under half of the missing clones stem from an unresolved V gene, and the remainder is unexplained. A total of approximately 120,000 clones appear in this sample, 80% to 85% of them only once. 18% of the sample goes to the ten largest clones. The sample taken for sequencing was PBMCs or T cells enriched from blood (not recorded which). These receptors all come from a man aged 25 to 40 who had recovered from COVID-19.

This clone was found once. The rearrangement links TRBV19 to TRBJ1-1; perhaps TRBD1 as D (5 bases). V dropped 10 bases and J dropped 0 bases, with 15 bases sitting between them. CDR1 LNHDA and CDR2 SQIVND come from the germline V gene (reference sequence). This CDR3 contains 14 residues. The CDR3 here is CATSWGGLNTEAFF. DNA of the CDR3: TGTGCCACCTCATGGGGGGGTTTGAACACTGAAGCTTTCTTT.

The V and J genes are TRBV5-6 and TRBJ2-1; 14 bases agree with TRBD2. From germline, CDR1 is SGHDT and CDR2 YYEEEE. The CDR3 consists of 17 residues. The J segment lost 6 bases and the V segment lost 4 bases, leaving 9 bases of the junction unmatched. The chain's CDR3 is CASSRRVTSGRANEQFF. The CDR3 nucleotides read TGTGCCAGCAGCCGACGAGTGACTAGCGGGAGGGCCAATGAGCAGTTCTTC.

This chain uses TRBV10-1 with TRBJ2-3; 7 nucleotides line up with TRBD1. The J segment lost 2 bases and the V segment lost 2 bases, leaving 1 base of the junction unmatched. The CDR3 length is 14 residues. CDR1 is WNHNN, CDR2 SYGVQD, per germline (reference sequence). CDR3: CASSEDRATDTQYF. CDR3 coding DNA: TGCGCCAGCAGTGAGGACAGGGCCACAGATACGCAGTATTTT.

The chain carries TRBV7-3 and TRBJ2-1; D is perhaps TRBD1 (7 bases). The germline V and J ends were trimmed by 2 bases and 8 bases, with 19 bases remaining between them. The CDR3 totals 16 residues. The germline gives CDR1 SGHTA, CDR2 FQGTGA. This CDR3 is CASSLRSGGPIHEQFF. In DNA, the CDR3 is TGTGCCAGCAGCTTACGCTCAGGGGGGCCTATCCATGAGCAGTTCTTC.

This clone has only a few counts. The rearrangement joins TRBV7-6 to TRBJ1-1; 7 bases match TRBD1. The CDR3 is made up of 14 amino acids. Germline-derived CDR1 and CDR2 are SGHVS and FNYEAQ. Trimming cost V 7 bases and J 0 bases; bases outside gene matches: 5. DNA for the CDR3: TGTGCCAGCAACCCGACAGGGATGAACACTGAAGCTTTCTTT. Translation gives CASNPTGMNTEAFF.

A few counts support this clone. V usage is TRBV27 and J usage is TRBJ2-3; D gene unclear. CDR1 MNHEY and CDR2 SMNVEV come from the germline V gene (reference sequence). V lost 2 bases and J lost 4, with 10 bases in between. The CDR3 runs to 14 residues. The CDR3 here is CASSLGRSADTQYF. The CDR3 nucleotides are TGTGCCAGCAGTTTAGGGCGTTCCGCAGATACGCAGTATTTT.

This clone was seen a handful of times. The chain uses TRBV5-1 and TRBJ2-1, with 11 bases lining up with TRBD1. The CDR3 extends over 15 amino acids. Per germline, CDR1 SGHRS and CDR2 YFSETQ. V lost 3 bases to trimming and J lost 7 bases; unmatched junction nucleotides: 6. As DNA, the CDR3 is TGCGCCAGCAGCTGGGAGGGACAGGGGGGTAATGAGCAGTTCTTC. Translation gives CASSWEGQGGNEQFF.

This CDR3 reads CASSRGARVSYEQYF. Written as DNA, the CDR3 is TGTGCCAGCAGCCGGGGGGCGCGGGTATCCTACGAGCAGTACTTC. This chain joins TRBV7-9 and TRBJ2-7, with D maybe TRBD2 (7 bases). The CDR3 is 15 residues long. Germline V gene data show CDR1 as SEHNR and CDR2 as FQNEAQ (reference sequence). With 5 bases removed from V and 1 base from J, the gap between germline ends came to 15 bases.